The present entry profiles one T cell receptor beta chain with its context. The target of this receptor is not known. One base away there is no much larger clone; base qualities are not given. RNA was extracted using the RNeasy kit, and about 0.45 to 1 ug of the RNA was reverse transcribed with random hexamers. TCR beta CDR3 regions were amplified with the immunoSEQ multiplex PCR assay covering 54 Vbeta and 13 Jbeta segments. PCR amplification bias was corrected by using a synthetic template baseline for primer optimization and computational correction. The study's own analysis went as follows. Reads were annotated to V, D and J genes according to IMGT and were analyzed with immunoSEQ Analyzer, with only productive sequences retained. Clonality was calculated as one minus the Shannon entropy normalized by log2 of the number of productive unique sequences. Public and private clones were assessed among the 100 most prevalent clones of each patient and control. A clone was defined as Susac-specific if it was absent from the healthy and MS cohorts, from over 1,000 published viral clones and from other ImmuneACCESS disease sequences. TCRdb cleaned the public reads at Q25 with fastp, built clones with MiXCR and kept in-frame beta chains. All rows with the same CDR3 protein become a single entry with the most common DNA and genes. These V and J calls rely on TCRdb rather than the paper's analysis. A total of under 200,000 distinct CDR3 sequences appear in this sample, just under 95% of them only once. The biggest ten clones account for around 0.15% of the sample.

Peripheral blood CD8+ and CD4+ T cells from healthy donors, Susac syndrome patients and multiple sclerosis patients were profiled using high-throughput TCR beta sequencing. Recently defined diagnostic criteria for definite or probable disease were met by the Susac syndrome patients. Bulk CD8+ and CD4+ T cells were purified by magnetic negative isolation, while CD8+ TEMRA cells were enriched using FACS. Blood was drawn into EDTA tubes, processed within 24 hours, and PBMCs were isolated by density gradient centrifugation. PBMCs intended for TCR sequencing were frozen in liquid nitrogen and were later thawed in a 37 degrees C water bath. A purity of at least 90% was achieved for sorted or isolated CD4+, CD8+ and CD8+ TEMRA cells. The CDR3 measures 18 amino acids from cysteine to phenylalanine. CDR3 DNA only is kept here, 54 bases in frame from base 1. Based on the germline V gene (reference sequence), the CDR1 and CDR2 sequences are PRHDT and FYEKMQ. Compared with germline, V lacks 0 bases and J lacks 0 bases; bases without a gene match: 6.

The data belong to a study of CD8 T cells in Susac syndrome (dated by TCRdb to between 2019 and 2020). Background for the entire study: Of the Susac syndrome patients who were sequenced, eight were in clinical remission while about six had clinically active disease. At blood withdrawal, Susac syndrome patients were either therapy-naive, taking corticosteroids (in some cases with IVIg as well), or taking IVIg alone. Repertoire sequencing was used to test whether CD8+ T cell activation and differentiation in Susac syndrome was antigen driven. The clonality of the CD8+ T cell repertoire was compared across 12 healthy donors, about 14 Susac syndrome patients and around 16 multiple sclerosis patients. General findings and caveats noted by the study authors: Looking at Susac-specific public clones, the researchers identified some 15 in the total CD8+ repertoire and roughly 5 in the CD8+ TEMRA repertoire. Clonal expansion was seen in Susac syndrome CD8+ repertoires, peaking in CD8+ TEMRA cells and being greater in clinically active patients than in remitting ones. The number of individuals in the TCR sequencing and HLA analysis was acknowledged as relatively small.

This receptor was taken from a human donor with Susac syndrome. The rearranged segments are TRBV13 and TRBJ2-7; 12 bases in the middle match TRBD2. The sequencing input was CD8+ T cells from PBMCs. This receptor has the CDR3 CASSLGMTSGGVSYEQYF. The DNA sequence is as follows: TGTGCCAGCAGCTTAGGTATGACTAGCGGGGGTGTCTCCTACGAGCAGTACTTC.